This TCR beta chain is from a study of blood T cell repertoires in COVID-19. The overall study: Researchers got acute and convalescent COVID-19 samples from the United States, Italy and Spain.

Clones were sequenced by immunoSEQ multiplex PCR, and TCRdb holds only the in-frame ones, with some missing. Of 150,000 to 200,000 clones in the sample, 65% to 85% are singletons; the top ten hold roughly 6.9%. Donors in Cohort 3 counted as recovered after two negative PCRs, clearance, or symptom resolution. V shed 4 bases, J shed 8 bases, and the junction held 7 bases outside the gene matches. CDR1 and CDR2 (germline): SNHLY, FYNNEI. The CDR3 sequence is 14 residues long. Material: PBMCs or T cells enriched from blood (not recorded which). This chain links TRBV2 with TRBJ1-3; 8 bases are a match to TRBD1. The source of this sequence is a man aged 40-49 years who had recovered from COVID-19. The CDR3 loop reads CASSVVRGPDTIYF. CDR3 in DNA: TGTGCCAGCAGTGTGGTCAGGGGGCCGGACACCATATATTTT. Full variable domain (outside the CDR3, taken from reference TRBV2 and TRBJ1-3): EPEVTQTPSHQVTQMGQEVILRCVPISNHLYFYWYRQILGQKVEFLVSFYNNEISEKSEIFDDQFSVERPDGSNFTLKIRSTKLEDSAMYFCASSVVRGPDTIYFGEGSWLTVV.